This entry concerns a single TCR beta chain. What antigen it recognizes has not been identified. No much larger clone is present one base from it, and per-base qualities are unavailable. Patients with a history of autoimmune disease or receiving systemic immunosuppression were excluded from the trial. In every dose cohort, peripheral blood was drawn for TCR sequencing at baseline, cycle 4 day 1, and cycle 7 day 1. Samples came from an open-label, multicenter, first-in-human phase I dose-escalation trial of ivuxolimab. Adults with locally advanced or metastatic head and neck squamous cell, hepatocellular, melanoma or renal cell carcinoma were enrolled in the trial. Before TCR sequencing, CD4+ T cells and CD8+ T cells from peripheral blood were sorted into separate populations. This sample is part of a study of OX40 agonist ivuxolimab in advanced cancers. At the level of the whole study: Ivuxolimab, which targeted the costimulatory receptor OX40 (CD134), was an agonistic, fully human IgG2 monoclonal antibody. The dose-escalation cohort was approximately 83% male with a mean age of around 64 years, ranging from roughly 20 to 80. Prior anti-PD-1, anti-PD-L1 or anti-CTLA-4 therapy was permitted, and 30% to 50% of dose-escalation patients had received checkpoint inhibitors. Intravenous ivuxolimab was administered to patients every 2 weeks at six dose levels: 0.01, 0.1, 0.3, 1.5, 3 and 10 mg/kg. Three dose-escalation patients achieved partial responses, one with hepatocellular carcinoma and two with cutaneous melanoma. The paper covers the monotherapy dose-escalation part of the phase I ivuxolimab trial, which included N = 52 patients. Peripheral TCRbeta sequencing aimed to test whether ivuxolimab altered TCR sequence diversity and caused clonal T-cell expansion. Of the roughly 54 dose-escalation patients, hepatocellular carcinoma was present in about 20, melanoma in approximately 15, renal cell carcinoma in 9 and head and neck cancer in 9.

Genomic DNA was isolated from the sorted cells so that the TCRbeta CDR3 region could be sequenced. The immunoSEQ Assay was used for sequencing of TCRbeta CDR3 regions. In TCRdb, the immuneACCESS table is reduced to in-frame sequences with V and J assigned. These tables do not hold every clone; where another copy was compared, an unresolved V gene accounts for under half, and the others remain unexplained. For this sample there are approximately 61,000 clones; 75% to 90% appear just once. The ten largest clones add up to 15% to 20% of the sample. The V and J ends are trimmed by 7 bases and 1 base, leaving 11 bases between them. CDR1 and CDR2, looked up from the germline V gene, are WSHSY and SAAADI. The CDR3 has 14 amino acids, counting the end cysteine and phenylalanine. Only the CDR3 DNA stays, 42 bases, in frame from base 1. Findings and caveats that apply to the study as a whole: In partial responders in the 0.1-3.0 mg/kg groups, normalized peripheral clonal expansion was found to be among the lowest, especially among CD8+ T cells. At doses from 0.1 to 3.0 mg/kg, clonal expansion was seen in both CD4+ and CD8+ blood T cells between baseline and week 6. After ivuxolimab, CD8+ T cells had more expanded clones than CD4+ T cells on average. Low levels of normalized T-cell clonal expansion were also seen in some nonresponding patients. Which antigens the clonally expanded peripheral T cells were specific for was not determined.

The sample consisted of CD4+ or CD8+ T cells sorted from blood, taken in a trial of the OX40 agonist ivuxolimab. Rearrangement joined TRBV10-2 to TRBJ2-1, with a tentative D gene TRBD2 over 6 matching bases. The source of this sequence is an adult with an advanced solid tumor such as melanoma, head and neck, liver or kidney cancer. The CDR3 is CASIRDLSYNEQFF. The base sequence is TGCGCCAGCATAAGGGACTTATCCTACAATGAGCAGTTCTTC.